This TCR beta chain was recorded in a study of blood T cell repertoires in COVID-19. Using immunoSEQ multiplex PCR, the repertoire was profiled, and TCRdb retains in-frame clones only, with some absent. The table shows more than 110,000 clones, with about 86% occurring only once. This clone was detected once. The CDR3 extends over 14 amino acids. Germline V CDR1 and CDR2: LGHNA, YSLEER. V was pared by 4 bases and J by 2 bases, with 11 bases between. The TCR originated in a woman aged 55-75 years with acute or convalescent COVID-19. The sample consisted of peripheral blood. The gene calls are TRBV4-3 and TRBJ1-1; D is unclear. Here the CDR3 DNA reads TGCGCCAGCAGCCCAGCTTGGGCAAACACTGAAGCTTTCTTT. This encodes CASSPAWANTEAFF.